This T cell receptor (beta chain) was recovered during a study of T cell responses to AZD1222 COVID-19 vaccine. CDR1 and CDR2 from the germline V gene are LGHDT and YNNKEL (reference sequence). J gave up 5 bases and V 4 bases, and 1 base lay outside the gene matches. The CDR3 has 15 amino acids. TCRdb's table, derived via immunoSEQ multiplex PCR, lists solely in-frame clones and lacks some. The repertoire has 70,000 to 95,000 clones, under 90% of them found once; the top ten carry under 1.5%. This sample comprised peripheral blood, obtained 28 days after the second AZD1222 dose. This sequence originates from an adult who received the AZD1222 COVID-19 vaccine. The V gene is TRBV3-1 (or the pseudogene TRBV3-2), the J gene TRBJ2-5; 16 bases are shared with TRBD2. This CDR3 reads CASSLGLAGGETQYF. CDR3 nucleotide sequence: TGTGCCAGCAGCCTGGGACTAGCGGGGGGGGAGACCCAGTACTTC.